This TCR beta chain was found in a study of blood T cell repertoires in COVID-19. Study information: Specimens from acute and convalescent COVID-19 originated in the United States, Italy and Spain. Sources were T cells, B-cell-depleted T cells, or PBMCs; the material itself was cDNA or gDNA.

This table comes from immunoSEQ multiplex PCR, and its TCRdb copy is limited to in-frame clones, with some not included. The profile shows some 140,000 clones, approximately 79% of them singletons. Germline CDR1 LNHDA, CDR2 SQIVND (reference sequence). Deletions cut 5 bases from V and 4 bases from J, with 12 bases between. The CDR3 has 15 residues. The receptor was isolated from a man between 60 and 70 years old with acute or convalescent COVID-19. Specimen: peripheral blood. The chain combines TRBV19 with TRBJ1-6; D ambiguous. CDR3 loop: CASSYTAVYNSPLHF. The CDR3 DNA follows: TGTGCCAGTAGTTATACAGCCGTTTATAATTCACCCCTCCACTTT.